The following is a T cell receptor beta chain sequence with its context. The trim removed 10 bases at V and 9 bases at J, leaving 12 bases unmatched. The CDR3 spans 14 residues. CDR1 is LNHDA and CDR2 is SQIVND in the germline V gene (reference sequence). Authors' data handling: Cell counts per sample came from amplifying reference gene primers. Produced via immunoSEQ multiplex PCR; TCRdb's table is partial and in-frame only. That table is the source of V, J and clone size, and D and trimming were worked out from the DNA. Of 250,000 to 300,000 clones in the sample, around 87% were seen once. This sample was taken from a study of blood T cell repertoires in COVID-19. Overall study: COVID-19 samples from acute and convalescent phases originated in the United States, Italy and Spain. From T cells, B-cell-depleted T cells, or PBMCs came the material, which was cDNA or gDNA.

Specimen: peripheral blood. This chain links TRBV19 with TRBJ2-1; TRBD2 aligns across 10 bases. The TCR sequence derives from a man aged 18 to 35 with active or convalescent COVID-19. The chain's CDR3 is CATGTSGRALEQFF. The CDR3 bases are TGTGCCACCGGAACCAGCGGGAGGGCCCTTGAGCAGTTCTTC.